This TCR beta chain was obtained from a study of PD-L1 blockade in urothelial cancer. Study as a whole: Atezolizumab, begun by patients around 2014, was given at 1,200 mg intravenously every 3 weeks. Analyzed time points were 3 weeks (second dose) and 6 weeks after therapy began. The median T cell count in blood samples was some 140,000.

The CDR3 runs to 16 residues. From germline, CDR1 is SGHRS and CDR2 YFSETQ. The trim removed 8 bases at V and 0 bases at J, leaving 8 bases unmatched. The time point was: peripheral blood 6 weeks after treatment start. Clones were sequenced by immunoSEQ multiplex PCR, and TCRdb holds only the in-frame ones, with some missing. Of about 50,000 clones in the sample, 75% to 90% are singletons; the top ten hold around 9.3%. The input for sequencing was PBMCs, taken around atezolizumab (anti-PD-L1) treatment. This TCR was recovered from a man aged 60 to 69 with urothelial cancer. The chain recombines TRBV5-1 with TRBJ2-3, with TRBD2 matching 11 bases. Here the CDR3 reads CASASGGSTSTDTQYF. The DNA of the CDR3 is TGCGCCAGTGCTAGCGGGGGGTCCACTAGCACAGATACGCAGTATTTT.